These T cell receptor beta chains were read from a single sample in a study of cytomegalovirus exposure and HLA in healthy donors. Produced via immunoSEQ multiplex PCR; TCRdb's table is partial and in-frame only. The sample has 60,000 to 75,000 clones; 79% are singletons. Sequenced: PBMCs. These receptors all come from a woman aged 25 to 39 in good health and CMV-seronegative. The CDR3 runs from the conserved cysteine through the conserved F or W. The D gene is left open where the match is weak. Clone size is given for some rows only: seen once, a few or many times, or a class if the clone is expanded.

cdr3_nt: TGTGCCAGCAGTTGGACAGGGGTAGCTAATGAAAAACTGTTTTTT
cdr3_aa: CASSWTGVANEKLFF
j_call: TRBJ1-4
clone_size: .
v_call: TRBV27
d_call: TRBD1

cdr3_nt: TGCAGCGTTGAAGCGCAGGGGGCCGGCACTGAAGCTTTCTTT
cdr3_aa: CSVEAQGAGTEAFF
j_call: TRBJ1-1
clone_size: .
v_call: TRBV29-1
d_call: TRBD1

cdr3_nt: TGTGCCAGCAGGCTACTAGCGGATAACACCGGGGAGCTGTTTTTT
cdr3_aa: CASRLLADNTGELFF
j_call: TRBJ2-2
clone_size: .
v_call: TRBV7-2
d_call: TRBD2

cdr3_nt: TGTGCCAGCAGTGACAGCTCCTATAATTCACCCCTCCACTTT
cdr3_aa: CASSDSSYNSPLHF
j_call: TRBJ1-6
clone_size: few
v_call: TRBV6-1
d_call: .

cdr3_nt: TGTGCCAGCAGCCTCTATTCCAACACTGAAGCTTTCTTT
cdr3_aa: CASSLYSNTEAFF
j_call: TRBJ1-1
clone_size: .
v_call: TRBV6-5
d_call: .

cdr3_nt: TGTGCCAGCAGAGGCAGGGGGCGCGCTGGGGCCAACGTCCTGACTTTC
cdr3_aa: CASRGRGRAGANVLTF
j_call: TRBJ2-6
clone_size: .
v_call: TRBV5-6
d_call: TRBD1

cdr3_nt: TGCGCCAGCAGCTTGGAATTAGCGGAGAACACCGGGGAGCTGTTTTTT
cdr3_aa: CASSLELAENTGELFF
j_call: TRBJ2-2
clone_size: few
v_call: TRBV5-1
d_call: .

cdr3_nt: TGCGCCAGCAGACCAACTAGCGGGGGAGAGACCCAGTACTTC
cdr3_aa: CASRPTSGGETQYF
j_call: TRBJ2-5
clone_size: once
v_call: TRBV5-1
d_call: TRBD2

cdr3_nt: TGTGCCAGCTCACCAGATTCGGGACTAGCGGGAGAGACCCAGTACTTC
cdr3_aa: CASSPDSGLAGETQYF
j_call: TRBJ2-5
clone_size: .
v_call: TRBV18
d_call: TRBD2

cdr3_nt: TGTGCCTGGAGTCGTAAGGAGGAGGGCGTCCTGACTTTC
cdr3_aa: CAWSRKEEGVLTF
j_call: TRBJ2-6
clone_size: .
v_call: TRBV30
d_call: .

cdr3_nt: TGTGCCAGCAGACCCGGGGTTCGAGATACGCAGTATTTT
cdr3_aa: CASRPGVRDTQYF
j_call: TRBJ2-3
clone_size: .
v_call: TRBV7-2
d_call: .

cdr3_nt: TGTGCCAGCACCCCCCTCAGGGATAACTATGGCTACACCTTC
cdr3_aa: CASTPLRDNYGYTF
j_call: TRBJ1-2
clone_size: once
v_call: TRBV6-5
d_call: .

cdr3_nt: TGCGCCAGCAGCTTGGAGTTAGCGGGGCCCGATACGCAGTATTTT
cdr3_aa: CASSLELAGPDTQYF
j_call: TRBJ2-3
clone_size: .
v_call: TRBV5-1
d_call: TRBD2

cdr3_nt: TGTGCCAGTTTGGGAGGGCTAGCGAGTACCGGGGAGCTGTTTTTT
cdr3_aa: CASLGGLASTGELFF
j_call: TRBJ2-2
clone_size: .
v_call: TRBV19
d_call: TRBD2

cdr3_nt: TGTGCCAGCAGCGCGACCGGGACTTACAAGGCAGATACGCAGTATTTT
cdr3_aa: CASSATGTYKADTQYF
j_call: TRBJ2-3
clone_size: .
v_call: TRBV5-6
d_call: .

cdr3_nt: TGCGCCAGCAGCCAAGATATCCAGAGGACAGGGGGCTATGGCTACACCTTC
cdr3_aa: CASSQDIQRTGGYGYTF
j_call: TRBJ1-2
clone_size: .
v_call: TRBV4-3
d_call: TRBD1

cdr3_nt: TGTGCCAGCAGCCTGGACTTAGATGAGCAGTTCTTC
cdr3_aa: CASSLDLDEQFF
j_call: TRBJ2-1
clone_size: .
v_call: TRBV7-2
d_call: .

cdr3_nt: TGTGCCAGCAGCCACCCCGATCGGGACACTGAAGCTTTCTTT
cdr3_aa: CASSHPDRDTEAFF
j_call: TRBJ1-1
clone_size: .
v_call: TRBV7-2
d_call: .

cdr3_nt: TGTGCCAGCTTGAGCGGGACAGGGTCGTACGAGCAGTACTTC
cdr3_aa: CASLSGTGSYEQYF
j_call: TRBJ2-7
clone_size: .
v_call: TRBV2
d_call: TRBD1

cdr3_nt: TGTGCCAGCAGTTTACGAGGCAACACTGAAGCTTTCTTT
cdr3_aa: CASSLRGNTEAFF
j_call: TRBJ1-1
clone_size: .
v_call: TRBV27
d_call: .

cdr3_nt: TGTGCCAGCAGCGCTGTCACAGATACGCAGTATTTT
cdr3_aa: CASSAVTDTQYF
j_call: TRBJ2-3
clone_size: .
v_call: TRBV9
d_call: .

cdr3_nt: TGTGCCAGCAGGCCTACTAGCGGGGGCGACGAGCAGTACTTC
cdr3_aa: CASRPTSGGDEQYF
j_call: TRBJ2-7
clone_size: .
v_call: TRBV7-2
d_call: TRBD2

cdr3_nt: TGCGCCAGCAGCCTTGGACAGCCTACAGATACGCAGTATTTT
cdr3_aa: CASSLGQPTDTQYF
j_call: TRBJ2-3
clone_size: .
v_call: TRBV4-3
d_call: .

cdr3_nt: TGTGCCTGGAGTAGGAGCGGGAGGTCGGCGGGAAACACCATATATTTT
cdr3_aa: CAWSRSGRSAGNTIYF
j_call: TRBJ1-3
clone_size: .
v_call: TRBV30
d_call: .

cdr3_nt: TGTGCCAGCAGCTTTTTCAGGGAACTCAATCAGCCCCAGCATTTT
cdr3_aa: CASSFFRELNQPQHF
j_call: TRBJ1-5
clone_size: .
v_call: TRBV5-6
d_call: .

cdr3_nt: TGTGCCAGCAGCCCTAGCGGGACACCTGGAAACACCATATATTTT
cdr3_aa: CASSPSGTPGNTIYF
j_call: TRBJ1-3
clone_size: .
v_call: TRBV9
d_call: .

cdr3_nt: TGCAGCGTCTCACCCCCGGACAGGAGCTCCTACAATGAGCAGTTCTTC
cdr3_aa: CSVSPPDRSSYNEQFF
j_call: TRBJ2-1
clone_size: once
v_call: TRBV29-1
d_call: TRBD1

cdr3_nt: TGTGCCTGGAGTGTACTAGGAGGGAGGTTCTCCTTC
cdr3_aa: CAWSVLGGRFSF
j_call: TRBJ1-2
clone_size: .
v_call: TRBV30
d_call: .

cdr3_nt: TGTGCCAGCAGCTTGGGGCGGAGGGGGGGCGGGAGAGATACGCAGTATTTT
cdr3_aa: CASSLGRRGGGRDTQYF
j_call: TRBJ2-3
clone_size: .
v_call: TRBV5-4
d_call: .

cdr3_nt: TGTGCCAGCAGCTTCTCCGGCGAGCAGTACTTC
cdr3_aa: CASSFSGEQYF
j_call: TRBJ2-7
clone_size: .
v_call: TRBV5-4
d_call: .

cdr3_nt: TGTGCCAGTAGTATGACAGGGACTAGCGGGAGCGACGGGGAGCTGTTTTTT
cdr3_aa: CASSMTGTSGSDGELFF
j_call: TRBJ2-2
clone_size: .
v_call: TRBV19
d_call: TRBD2

cdr3_nt: TGTGCCTGGAGTGTTAATGGCTATCAGCCCCAGCATTTT
cdr3_aa: CAWSVNGYQPQHF
j_call: TRBJ1-5
clone_size: once
v_call: TRBV30
d_call: .

cdr3_nt: TGTGCCAGCAGCAATCAGGAATATAGACAGTCCTACTCTGGGGCCAACGTCCTGACTTTT
cdr3_aa: CASSNQEYRQSYSGANVLTF
j_call: TRBJ2-6
clone_size: few
v_call: TRBV21-1
d_call: .

cdr3_nt: TGTGCCAGCAGAACACAGGGCATTGGTAATTCACCCCTCCACTTT
cdr3_aa: CASRTQGIGNSPLHF
j_call: TRBJ1-6
clone_size: .
v_call: TRBV6-5
d_call: .

cdr3_nt: TGTGCCAGCAGCTTAAACCTAGCGGGAGAAGATACGCAGTATTTT
cdr3_aa: CASSLNLAGEDTQYF
j_call: TRBJ2-3
clone_size: few
v_call: TRBV11-2
d_call: TRBD2

cdr3_nt: TGCGCCAGCAGCCAAGGACACGGGATTAACTATGGCTACACCTTC
cdr3_aa: CASSQGHGINYGYTF
j_call: TRBJ1-2
clone_size: .
v_call: TRBV4-1
d_call: .

cdr3_nt: TGCGCCTCCCTGGGGGGTTTGGCTGGAAACACCATATATTTT
cdr3_aa: CASLGGLAGNTIYF
j_call: TRBJ1-3
clone_size: .
v_call: TRBV10-2
d_call: .